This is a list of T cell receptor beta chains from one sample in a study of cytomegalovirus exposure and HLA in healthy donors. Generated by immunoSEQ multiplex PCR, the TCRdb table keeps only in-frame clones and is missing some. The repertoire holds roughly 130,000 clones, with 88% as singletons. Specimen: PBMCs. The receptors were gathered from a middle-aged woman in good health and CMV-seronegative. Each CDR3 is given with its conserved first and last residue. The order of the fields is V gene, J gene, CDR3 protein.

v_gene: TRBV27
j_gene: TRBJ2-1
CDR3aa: CASSLFTSGILYNEQFF

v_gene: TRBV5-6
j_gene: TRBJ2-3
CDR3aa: CASSPGRGRSADTQYF

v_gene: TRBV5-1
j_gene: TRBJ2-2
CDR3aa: CASSLGTGNTGELFF

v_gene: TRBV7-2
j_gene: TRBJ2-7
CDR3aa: CASSRGGTETYEQYF

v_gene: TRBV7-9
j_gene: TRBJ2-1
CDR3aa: CSSSFRLGSYNEQFF

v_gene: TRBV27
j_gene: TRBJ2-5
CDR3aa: CASSLLADRERETQYF

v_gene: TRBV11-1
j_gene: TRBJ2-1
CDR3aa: CASSFVAGGYNEQFF

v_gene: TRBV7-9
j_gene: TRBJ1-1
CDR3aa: CASSRPGLDTEAFF

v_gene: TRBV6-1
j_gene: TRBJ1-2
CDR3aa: CASSAMGDYGYTF

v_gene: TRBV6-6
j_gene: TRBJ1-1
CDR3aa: CASRKPDTNTEAFF

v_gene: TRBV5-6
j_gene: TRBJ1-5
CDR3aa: CASSTRQGATHQPQHF

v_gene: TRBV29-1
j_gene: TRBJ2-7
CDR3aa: CSVGQDYYEQYF

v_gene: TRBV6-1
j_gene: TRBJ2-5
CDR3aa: CAGGIQETQYF

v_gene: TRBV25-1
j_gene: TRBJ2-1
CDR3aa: CASSETGDSYNEQFF

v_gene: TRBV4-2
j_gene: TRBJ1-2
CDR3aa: CASSQEAGRYYGYTF

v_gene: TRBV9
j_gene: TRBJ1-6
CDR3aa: CASSVGSQGNSPLHF

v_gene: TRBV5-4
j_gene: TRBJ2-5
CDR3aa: CASRGRGGQETQYF

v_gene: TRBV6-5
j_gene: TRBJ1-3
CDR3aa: CASSYSQIRSGNTIYF

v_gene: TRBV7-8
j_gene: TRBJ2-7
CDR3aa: CASSPITSGSYEQYF

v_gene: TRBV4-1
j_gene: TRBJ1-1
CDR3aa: CASSQGPGGLTAFF

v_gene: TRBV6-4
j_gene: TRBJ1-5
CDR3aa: CAIPSTGVNQPQHF

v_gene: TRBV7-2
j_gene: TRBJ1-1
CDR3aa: CASSPDRSREAFF